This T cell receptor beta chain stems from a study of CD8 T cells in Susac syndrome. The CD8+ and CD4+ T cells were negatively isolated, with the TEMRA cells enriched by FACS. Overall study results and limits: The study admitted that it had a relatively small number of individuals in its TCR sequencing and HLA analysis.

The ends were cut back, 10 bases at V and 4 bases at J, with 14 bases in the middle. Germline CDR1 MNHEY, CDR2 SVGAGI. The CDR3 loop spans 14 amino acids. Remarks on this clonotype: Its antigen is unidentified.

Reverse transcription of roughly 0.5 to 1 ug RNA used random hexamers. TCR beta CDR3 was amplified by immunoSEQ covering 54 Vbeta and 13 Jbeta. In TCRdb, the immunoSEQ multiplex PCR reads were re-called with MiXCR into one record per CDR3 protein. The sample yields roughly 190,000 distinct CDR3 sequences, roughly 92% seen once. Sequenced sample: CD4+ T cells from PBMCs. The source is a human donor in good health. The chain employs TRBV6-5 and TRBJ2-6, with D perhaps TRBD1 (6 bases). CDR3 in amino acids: CATYREPGANVLTF. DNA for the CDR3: TGTGCCACCTACAGGGAGCCCGGGGCCAACGTCCTGACTTTC.